This TCR beta chain comes out of a study of blood T cell repertoires in COVID-19. The germline V gene has CDR1 DFQATT and CDR2 SNEGSKA (reference sequence). The CDR3 runs 11 residues. The V and J ends lost 5 bases and 9 bases respectively, with 11 bases between them. Data came from immunoSEQ multiplex PCR; TCRdb stores just in-frame clones and leaves some out. In the table there are about 45,000 clones, 86% of which are singletons. This TCR derives from a human donor in a cohort sampled during active COVID-19. The sequenced material came from peripheral blood. The V and J genes are TRBV20-1 and TRBJ2-1, with a possible D match to TRBD2 (6 bases). The DNA of the CDR3 is TGCAGTGCTTTGACTAGAACTGAGCAGTTCTTC. It specifies CSALTRTEQFF.